Listed below are T cell receptor beta chains from one sample, sequenced in a study of monozygotic twins with inflammatory bowel disease. Reanalyzing the 5' RACE reads, TCRdb keeps one entry per CDR3 protein, without DNA. Listed are around 410,000 distinct CDR3 sequences; less than 2.5% falls within the top ten. Sequencing was performed on blood. All receptors come from a human donor with ulcerative colitis or Crohn's disease, or a healthy co-twin of an affected twin (not recorded which). CDR3s include the opening cysteine and the closing phenylalanine or tryptophan. Each record gives: CDR3 length, J gene, V gene, CDR3 protein.

11 | TRBJ1-4 | TRBV29-1 | CSVESGKKLFF
14 | TRBJ1-4 | TRBV6-5 | CASSYSGGSEKLFF
14 | TRBJ1-3 | TRBV5-1 | CASSLYTSGNTIYF
15 | TRBJ2-1 | TRBV5-4 | CASSLRRGGVNEQFF
15 | TRBJ2-7 | TRBV10-2 | CASSESRGGRGEQYF
16 | TRBJ2-7 | TRBV11-2 | CASSWGQLAGYDEQYF
13 | TRBJ2-7 | TRBV20-1 | CSARRDATGEQYF
15 | TRBJ2-5 | TRBV3-1 | CASSQGTGGQETQYF
12 | TRBJ2-7 | TRBV29-1 | CSVAGQDYEQYF
17 | TRBJ2-3 | TRBV7-6 | CASSPWTGGTRVDTQYF
13 | TRBJ2-7 | TRBV7-2 | CASSFGPNYEQYF
11 | TRBJ2-7 | TRBV29-1 | CSVETAYEQYF
16 | TRBJ2-1 | TRBV7-3 | CASSLARFPGGNEQFF
13 | TRBJ2-5 | TRBV5-4 | CASSYGTQETQYF
15 | TRBJ1-5 | TRBV19 | CASSPRDRDVQPQHF
15 | TRBJ2-2 | TRBV6-2/TRBV6-3 | CASSRDRRGSGELFF
15 | TRBJ1-1 | TRBV29-1 | CSVEERRDRNTEAFF
17 | TRBJ2-3 | TRBV7-2 | CASSSPQTRARGDTQYF
15 | TRBJ2-2 | TRBV5-4 | CASSRTGSYTGELFF
14 | TRBJ1-5 | TRBV3-1 | CASSQRGGGQPQHF
15 | TRBJ1-4 | TRBV18 | CASSPERRTNEKLFF
12 | TRBJ2-7 | TRBV30 | CAWSSGAYEQYF
13 | TRBJ1-5 | TRBV2 | CASSERGAQPQHF
16 | TRBJ2-2 | TRBV4-1 | CASSQDSGVLTGELFF
14 | TRBJ1-5 | TRBV6-1 | CASSADYINQPQHF
14 | TRBJ1-1 | TRBV5-1 | CASSLDRVGTEAFF
17 | TRBJ2-1 | TRBV3-1 | CASSQAGGLFSYNEQFF
17 | TRBJ2-3 | TRBV4-2 | CASSQEGTSGGTDTQYF
12 | TRBJ1-1 | TRBV29-1 | CSVVTGGAEAFF
17 | TRBJ1-5 | TRBV16 | CASSQLGGQGGNQPQHF
15 | TRBJ1-1 | TRBV7-9 | CASAGGQGWLTEAFF
12 | TRBJ2-7 | TRBV29-1 | CSVADNTYEQYF
13 | TRBJ2-1 | TRBV9 | CASSVHTGGEQFF
16 | TRBJ1-1 | TRBV6-5 | CASSYHITGFRAEAFF
13 | TRBJ2-2 | TRBV28 | CASSSSPAGELFF
19 | TRBJ2-1 | TRBV6-5 | CASSSPRSGKGVQSNEQFF
15 | TRBJ2-7 | TRBV7-6 | CASSPDELANYEQYF